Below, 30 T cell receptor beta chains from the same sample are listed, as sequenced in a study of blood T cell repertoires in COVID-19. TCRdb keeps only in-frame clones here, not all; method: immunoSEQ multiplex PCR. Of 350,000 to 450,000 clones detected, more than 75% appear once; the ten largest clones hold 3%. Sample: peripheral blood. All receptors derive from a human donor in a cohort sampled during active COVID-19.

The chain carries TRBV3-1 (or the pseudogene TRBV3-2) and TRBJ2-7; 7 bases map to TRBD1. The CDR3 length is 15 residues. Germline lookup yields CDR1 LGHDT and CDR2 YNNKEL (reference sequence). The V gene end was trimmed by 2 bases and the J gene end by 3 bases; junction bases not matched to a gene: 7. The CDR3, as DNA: TGTGCCAGCAGCCAACGAGGACAGGCTAACTACGAGCAGTACTTC. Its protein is CASSQRGQANYEQYF.

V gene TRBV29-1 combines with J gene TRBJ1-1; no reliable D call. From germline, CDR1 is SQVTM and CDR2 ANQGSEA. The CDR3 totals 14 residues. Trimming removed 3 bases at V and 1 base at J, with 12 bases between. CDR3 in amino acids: CSVDPREGNTEAFF. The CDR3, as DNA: TGCAGCGTTGATCCCCGGGAGGGGAACACTGAAGCTTTCTTT.

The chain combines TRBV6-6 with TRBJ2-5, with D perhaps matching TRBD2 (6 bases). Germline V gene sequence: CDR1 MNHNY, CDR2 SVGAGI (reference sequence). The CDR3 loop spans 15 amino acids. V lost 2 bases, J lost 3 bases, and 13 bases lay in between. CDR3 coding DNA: TGTGCCAGCAGTTACGCTTGGGGCGGGGAAGAGACCCAGTACTTC. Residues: CASSYAWGGEETQYF.

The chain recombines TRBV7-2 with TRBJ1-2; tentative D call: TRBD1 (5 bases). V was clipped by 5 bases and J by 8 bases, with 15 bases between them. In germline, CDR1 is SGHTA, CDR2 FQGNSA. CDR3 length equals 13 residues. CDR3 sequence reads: CASSPLRAGGYTF. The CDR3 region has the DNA TGTGCCAGCAGCCCACTCAGGGCTGGGGGCTACACCTTC.

The DNA for the CDR3 is TGTGCCAGCGGAAGAGGGGGGGCCGGCACGGAGACCCAGTACTTC. It is translated as CASGRGGAGTETQYF. The chain recombines TRBV5-4 with TRBJ2-5, with a weak D call TRBD2 (7 bases). The V gene's germline CDR1 is SGHNT and CDR2 YYREEE (reference sequence). V was pared by 7 bases and J by 5 bases, with 21 bases between. This CDR3 has 15 amino acids.

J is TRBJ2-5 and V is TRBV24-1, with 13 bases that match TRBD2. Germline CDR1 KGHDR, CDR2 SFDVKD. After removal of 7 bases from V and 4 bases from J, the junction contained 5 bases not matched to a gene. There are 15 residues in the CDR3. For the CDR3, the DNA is TGTGCCACCAGGAACGGGACTAGCGGGATAGAGACCCAGTACTTC. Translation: CATRNGTSGIETQYF.

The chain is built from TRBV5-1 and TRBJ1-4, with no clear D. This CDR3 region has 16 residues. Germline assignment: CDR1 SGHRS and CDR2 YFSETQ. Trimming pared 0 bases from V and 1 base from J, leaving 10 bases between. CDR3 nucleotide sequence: TGCGCCAGCAGCTTGGAACCAGAAATAACTAATGAAAAACTGTTTTTT. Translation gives CASSLEPEITNEKLFF.

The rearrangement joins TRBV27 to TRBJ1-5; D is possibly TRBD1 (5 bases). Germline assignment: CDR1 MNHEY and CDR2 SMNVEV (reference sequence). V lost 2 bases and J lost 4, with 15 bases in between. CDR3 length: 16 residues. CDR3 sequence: CASSLIPGLGNQPQHF. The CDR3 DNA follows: TGTGCCAGCAGTTTAATCCCAGGGTTGGGGAATCAGCCCCAGCATTTT.

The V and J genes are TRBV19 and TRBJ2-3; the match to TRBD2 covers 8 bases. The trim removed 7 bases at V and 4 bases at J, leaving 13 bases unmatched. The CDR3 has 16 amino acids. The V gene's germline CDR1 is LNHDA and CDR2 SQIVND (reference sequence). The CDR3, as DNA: TGTGCCAGTACCCCCGGGGGGGGGTCGGGGGCAGATACGCAGTATTTT. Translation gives CASTPGGGSGADTQYF.

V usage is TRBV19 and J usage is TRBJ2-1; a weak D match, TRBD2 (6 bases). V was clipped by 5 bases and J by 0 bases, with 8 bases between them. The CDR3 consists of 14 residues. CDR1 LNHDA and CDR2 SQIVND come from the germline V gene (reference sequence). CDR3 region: CASSGGTSYNEQFF. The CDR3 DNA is TGTGCCAGTAGTGGGGGGACCTCCTACAATGAGCAGTTCTTC. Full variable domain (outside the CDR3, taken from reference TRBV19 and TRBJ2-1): DGGITQSPKYLFRKEGQNVTLSCEQNLNHDAMYWYRQDPGQGLRLIYYSQIVNDFQKGDIAEGYSVSREKKESFPLTVTSAQKNPTAFYLCASSGGTSYNEQFFGPGTRLTVL.

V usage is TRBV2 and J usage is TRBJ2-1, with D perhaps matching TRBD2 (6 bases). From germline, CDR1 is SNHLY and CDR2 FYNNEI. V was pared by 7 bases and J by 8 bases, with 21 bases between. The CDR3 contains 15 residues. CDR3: CASKGGAGLYDEQFF. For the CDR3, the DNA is TGTGCCAGCAAGGGAGGTGCGGGACTTTACGATGAGCAGTTCTTC.

The CDR3 reads CASSSDRGGTEAFF. CDR3 sequence (DNA): TGCGCCAGCAGCTCCGACAGGGGAGGAACTGAAGCTTTCTTT. The chain has TRBV5-1 and TRBJ1-1; 8 nucleotides align to TRBD1. Germline lookup yields CDR1 SGHRS and CDR2 YFSETQ. This CDR3 is 14 amino acids long. With 3 bases clipped from V and 5 bases from J, the junction kept 6 bases outside the gene matches. The full variable domain, rest sourced from reference TRBV5-1 and TRBJ1-1, is KAGVTQTPRYLIKTRGQQVTLSCSPISGHRSVSWYQQTPGQGLQFLFEYFSETQRNKGNFPGRFSGRQFSNSRSEMNVSTLELGDSALYLCASSSDRGGTEAFFGQGTRLTVV.

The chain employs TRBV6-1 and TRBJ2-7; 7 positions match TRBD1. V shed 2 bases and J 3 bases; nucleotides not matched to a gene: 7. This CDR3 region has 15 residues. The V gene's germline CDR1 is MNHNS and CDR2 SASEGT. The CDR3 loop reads CASSEIQGTLYEQYF. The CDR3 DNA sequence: TGTGCCAGCAGTGAAATACAGGGGACCCTCTACGAGCAGTACTTC.

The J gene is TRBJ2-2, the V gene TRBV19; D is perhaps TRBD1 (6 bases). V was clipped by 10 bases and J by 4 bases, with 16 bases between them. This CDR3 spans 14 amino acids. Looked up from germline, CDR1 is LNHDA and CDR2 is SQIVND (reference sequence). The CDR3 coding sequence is TGTGCCACTCAAACAGGGACCTTCACCGGGGAGCTGTTTTTT. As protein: CATQTGTFTGELFF.

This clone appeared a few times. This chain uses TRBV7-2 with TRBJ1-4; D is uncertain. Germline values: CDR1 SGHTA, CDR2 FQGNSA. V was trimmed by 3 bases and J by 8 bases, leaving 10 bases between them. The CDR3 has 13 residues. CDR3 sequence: CASSFIFGEKLFF. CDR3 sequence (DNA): TGTGCCAGCAGCTTTATTTTCGGGGAAAAACTGTTTTTT.

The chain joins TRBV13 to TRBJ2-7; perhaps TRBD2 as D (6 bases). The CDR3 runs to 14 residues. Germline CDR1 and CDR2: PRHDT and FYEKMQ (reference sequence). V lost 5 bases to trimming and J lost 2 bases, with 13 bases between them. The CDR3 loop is CASSTRTGAYEQYF. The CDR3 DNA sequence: TGTGCCAGCAGCACCCGGACGGGGGCCTACGAGCAGTACTTC. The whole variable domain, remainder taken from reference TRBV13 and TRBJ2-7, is AAGVIQSPRHLIKEKRETATLKCYPIPRHDTVYWYQQGPGQDPQFLISFYEKMQSDKGSIPDRFSAQQFSDYHSELNMSSLELGDSALYFCASSTRTGAYEQYFGPGTRLTVT.

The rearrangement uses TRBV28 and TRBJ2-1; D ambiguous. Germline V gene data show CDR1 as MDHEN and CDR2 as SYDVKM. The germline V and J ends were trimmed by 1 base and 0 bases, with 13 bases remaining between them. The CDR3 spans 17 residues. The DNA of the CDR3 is TGTGCCAGCAGTTTATTAGACTTCCCGAGCTCCTACAATGAGCAGTTCTTC. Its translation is CASSLLDFPSSYNEQFF.

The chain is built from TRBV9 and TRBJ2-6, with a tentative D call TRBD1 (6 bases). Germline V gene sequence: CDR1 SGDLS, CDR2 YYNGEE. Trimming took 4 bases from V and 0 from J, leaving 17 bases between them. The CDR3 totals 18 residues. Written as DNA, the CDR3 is TGTGCCAGCAGCACTACGACAGGTCGGCTCTCTGGGGCCAACGTCCTGACTTTC. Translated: CASSTTTGRLSGANVLTF.

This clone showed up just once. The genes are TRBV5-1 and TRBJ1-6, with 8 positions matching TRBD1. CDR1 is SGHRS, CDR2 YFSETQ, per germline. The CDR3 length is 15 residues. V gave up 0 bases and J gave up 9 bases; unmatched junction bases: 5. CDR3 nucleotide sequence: TGCGCCAGCAGCTTGGTACCTGACAGGGGTTCACCCCTCCACTTT. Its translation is CASSLVPDRGSPLHF.

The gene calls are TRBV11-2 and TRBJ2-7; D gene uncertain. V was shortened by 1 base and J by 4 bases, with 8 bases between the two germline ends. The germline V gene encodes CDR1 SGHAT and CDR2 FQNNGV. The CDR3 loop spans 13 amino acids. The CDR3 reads CASSLVSGYEQYF. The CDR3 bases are TGTGCCAGCAGCTTAGTTTCGGGTTACGAGCAGTACTTC.

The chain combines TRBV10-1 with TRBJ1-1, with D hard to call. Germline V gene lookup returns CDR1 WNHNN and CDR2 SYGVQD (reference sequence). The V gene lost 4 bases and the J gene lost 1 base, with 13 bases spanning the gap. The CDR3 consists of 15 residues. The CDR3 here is CASSAEGGRNTEAFF. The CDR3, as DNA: TGCGCCAGCAGTGCGGAAGGCGGGAGGAACACTGAAGCTTTCTTT.

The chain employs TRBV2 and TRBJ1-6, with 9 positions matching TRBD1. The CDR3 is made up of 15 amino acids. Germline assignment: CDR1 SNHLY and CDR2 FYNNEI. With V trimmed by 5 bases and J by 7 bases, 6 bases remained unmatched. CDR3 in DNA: TGTGCCAGCAGTCCTGGGACAGGGCGCAATTCACCCCTCCACTTT. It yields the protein CASSPGTGRNSPLHF.

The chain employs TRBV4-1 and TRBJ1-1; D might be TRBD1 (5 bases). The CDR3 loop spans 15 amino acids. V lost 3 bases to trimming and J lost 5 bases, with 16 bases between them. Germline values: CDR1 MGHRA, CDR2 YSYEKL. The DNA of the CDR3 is TGCGCCAGCAGCCAGGCTGAACTCCGGGGGACTGAAGCTTTCTTT. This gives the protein CASSQAELRGTEAFF.

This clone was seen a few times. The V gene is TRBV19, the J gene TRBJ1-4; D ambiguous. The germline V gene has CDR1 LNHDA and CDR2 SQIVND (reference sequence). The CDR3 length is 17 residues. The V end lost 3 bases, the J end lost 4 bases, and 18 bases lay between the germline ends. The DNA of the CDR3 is TGTGCCAGTAGTATTTCACGTGCCGCAACGGGTAATGAAAAACTGTTTTTT. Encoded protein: CASSISRAATGNEKLFF.

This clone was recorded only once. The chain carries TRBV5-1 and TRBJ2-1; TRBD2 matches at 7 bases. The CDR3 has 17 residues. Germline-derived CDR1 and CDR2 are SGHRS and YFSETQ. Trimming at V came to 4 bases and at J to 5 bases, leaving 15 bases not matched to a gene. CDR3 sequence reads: CASSRFWGEGLNNEQFF. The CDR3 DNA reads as TGCGCCAGCAGCCGATTCTGGGGGGAGGGCCTAAACAATGAGCAGTTCTTC.

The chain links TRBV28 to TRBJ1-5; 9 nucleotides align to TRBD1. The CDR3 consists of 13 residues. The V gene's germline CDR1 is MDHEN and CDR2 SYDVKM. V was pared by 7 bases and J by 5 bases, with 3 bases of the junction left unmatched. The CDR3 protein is CASTGTGYQPQHF. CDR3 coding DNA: TGTGCCAGCACCGGGACAGGGTATCAGCCCCAGCATTTT.

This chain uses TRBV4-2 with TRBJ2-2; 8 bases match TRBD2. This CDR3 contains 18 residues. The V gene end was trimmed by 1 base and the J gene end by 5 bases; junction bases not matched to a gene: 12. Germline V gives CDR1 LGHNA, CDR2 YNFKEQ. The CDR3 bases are TGTGCCAGCAGCCAAGGTAGCGGGGACCCCACCGGGACCGGGGAGCTGTTTTTT. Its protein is CASSQGSGDPTGTGELFF.

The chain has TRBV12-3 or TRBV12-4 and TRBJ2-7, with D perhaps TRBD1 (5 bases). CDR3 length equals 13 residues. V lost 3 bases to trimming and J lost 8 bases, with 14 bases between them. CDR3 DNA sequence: TGTGCCAGCAGTTTGGGGTCCAGGGTCCAGCAGTACTTC. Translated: CASSLGSRVQQYF.

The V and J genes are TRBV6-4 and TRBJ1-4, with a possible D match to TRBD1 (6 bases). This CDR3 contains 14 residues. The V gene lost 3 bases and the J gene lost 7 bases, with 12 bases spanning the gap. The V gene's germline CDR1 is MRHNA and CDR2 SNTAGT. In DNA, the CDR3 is TGTGCCAGCAGTGAAGGGGGTGTGATTGAAAAACTGTTTTTT. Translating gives CASSEGGVIEKLFF.

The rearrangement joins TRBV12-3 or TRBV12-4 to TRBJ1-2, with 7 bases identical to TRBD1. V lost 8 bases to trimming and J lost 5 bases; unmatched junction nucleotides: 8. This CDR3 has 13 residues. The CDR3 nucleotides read TGTGCCAGCGTGACAGGGAGTGGGTATGGCTACACCTTC. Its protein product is CASVTGSGYGYTF.